The 20 T cell receptor beta chains given below trace back to one sample, sequenced in a study of response to subunit inactivated influenza vaccine. TCRdb re-called the RT-PCR reads through MiXCR, storing one row per CDR3 protein. This sample carries hundreds of thousands of distinct CDR3 sequences, 14% of them seen once, and the ten largest clones take 6.5% to 8%. This specimen consisted of PBMCs from blood, obtained approximately 15 days before vaccination. The source of these receptors is a man in his fifties who received an inactivated influenza vaccine.

This clonotype occurred many times. V gene TRBV5-1 combines with J gene TRBJ2-5, with 7 bases that match TRBD1. J lost 2 bases, V lost 3 bases, and 4 bases had no gene match. This CDR3 region has 14 residues. Per the germline V gene, CDR1 is SGHRS and CDR2 is YFSETQ. Written as DNA, the CDR3 is TGCGCCAGCAGCTGGGGGACAGATCAAGAGACCCAGTACTTC. Translating it yields CASSWGTDQETQYF.

This clonotype has only a few counts. The junction departs from germline at one end; a sequencing error may be responsible. The V call is TRBV28, the J call TRBJ1-2; D not certain. The CDR3 is 13 amino acids. Germline CDR1 reads MDHEN; CDR2 reads SYDVKM. The CDR3 sequence: CASSSSGGPLIDF. For the CDR3, the DNA is TGTGCCAGCAGTTCGTCGGGCGGACCGTTGATTGATTTC.

This clonotype was counted between two and nine times. The genes are TRBV20-1 and TRBJ2-1; 10 bases align to TRBD2. V shed 6 bases and J 0 bases; nucleotides not matched to a gene: 11. Germline loops: CDR1 DFQATT, CDR2 SNEGSKA (reference sequence). CDR3 length: 17 residues. DNA of the CDR3: TGCAGTGCCAGCCGGACTAGCGGTTACAGCTCCTACAATGAGCAGTTCTTC. It yields the protein CSASRTSGYSSYNEQFF.

The CDR3 region has the DNA TGTGCCAGCAGTTCTCCGGGGGAAGGGAATTCACCCCTCCACTTT. This translates into CASSSPGEGNSPLHF. This chain uses TRBV12-3 or TRBV12-4 with TRBJ1-6, with D perhaps TRBD1 (5 bases). V was clipped by 4 bases and J by 7 bases, with 14 bases between them. This CDR3 is built from 15 residues.

The sample holds many counts of this clonotype. The rearrangement uses TRBV7-8 and TRBJ2-1; 14 positions agree with TRBD2. This CDR3 has 15 residues. Germline trimming cut 5 bases from V and 5 bases from J; bases unmatched to any gene: 2. Germline V gene sequence: CDR1 SGHVS, CDR2 FQNEAQ. CDR3 loop: CASSGLAGGNNEQFF. Here the CDR3 DNA reads TGTGCCAGCAGCGGACTAGCGGGAGGTAACAATGAGCAGTTCTTC.

The chain couples TRBV4-3 to TRBJ2-1; 8 bases match TRBD1. Germline V gene sequence: CDR1 LGHNA, CDR2 YSLEER. The CDR3 totals 15 residues. The J segment lost 5 bases and the V segment lost 1 base, leaving 4 bases of the junction unmatched. The CDR3 DNA reads as TGCGCCAGCAGCCAAGTAGTGACAGGGGACAATGAGCAGTTCTTC. Protein product: CASSQVVTGDNEQFF.

This clonotype was observed many times. The genes are TRBV15 and TRBJ2-7; D unclear. The germline V and J ends were trimmed by 1 base and 2 bases, with 3 bases remaining between them. The CDR3 spans 12 residues. CDR1 and CDR2 from the germline V gene are LNHNV and YYDKDF (reference sequence). The CDR3 DNA reads TGTGCCACCAGCAGAGGTACCTACGAGCAGTACTTC. Residues: CATSRGTYEQYF. The full variable domain, its missing parts supplied by reference TRBV15 and TRBJ2-7, is DAMVIQNPRYQVTQFGKPVTLSCSQTLNHNVMYWYQQKSSQAPKLLFHYYDKDFNNEADTPDNFQSRRPNTSFCFLDIRSPGLGDTAMYLCATSRGTYEQYFGPGTRLTVT.

This clonotype was picked up a small number of times. The chain carries TRBV4-3 and TRBJ2-1, with D unclear. The germline CDR1 and CDR2 sequences are LGHNA and YSLEER. V was clipped by 3 bases and J by 6 bases, with 6 bases between them. The CDR3 consists of 12 residues. The CDR3 region is CASSHLTNEQFF. CDR3 nucleotide sequence: TGCGCCAGCAGCCACCTTACCAATGAGCAGTTCTTC.

The table lists this clonotype with many counts. The chain combines TRBV11-2 with TRBJ2-7; TRBD2 is a possible D gene (5 bases). With 1 base removed from V and 3 bases from J, the gap between germline ends came to 13 bases. The CDR3 contains 15 residues. Germline V gives CDR1 SGHAT, CDR2 FQNNGV. The CDR3 spells CASSLGLGAFYEQYF. The CDR3 DNA sequence: TGTGCCAGCAGCTTAGGTTTGGGAGCCTTCTACGAGCAGTACTTC. Full variable domain (rest looked up from reference TRBV11-2 and TRBJ2-7): EAGVAQSPRYKIIEKRQSVAFWCNPISGHATLYWYQQILGQGPKLLIQFQNNGVVDDSQLPKDRFSAERLKGVDSTLKIQPAKLEDSAVYLCASSLGLGAFYEQYFGPGTRLTVT.

This chain joins TRBV5-1 and TRBJ2-3; 8 nucleotides line up with TRBD2. The CDR3 is 15 residues long. Germline CDR1 reads SGHRS; CDR2 reads YFSETQ. J lost 0 bases, V lost 4 bases, and 4 bases had no gene match. The CDR3, as DNA: TGCGCCAGCAGCGCCTCTAGCGGGAGCACAGATACGCAGTATTTT. Its protein is CASSASSGSTDTQYF.

The chain combines TRBV7-8 with TRBJ2-7; TRBD2 aligns across 7 bases. The ends lost 0 bases at V and 7 bases at J; junction bases unmatched: 12. The CDR3 is 16 residues long. CDR1 is SGHVS, CDR2 FQNEAQ, per germline. CDR3 coding DNA: TGTGCCAGCAGCTTAGCGCTGGGGGGGAGGGCCGGGGAGCAGTACTTC. Residues: CASSLALGGRAGEQYF.

The CDR3 sequence is CASGRARNEQFF. The CDR3 DNA reads as TGTGCCAGCGGGAGGGCACGCAATGAGCAGTTCTTC. V and J are TRBV6-5 and TRBJ2-1, with TRBD2 matching over 7 bases. The length of the CDR3 is 12 residues. Unmatched junction bases numbered 4, after V lost 8 bases and J lost 6 bases. CDR1 is MNHEY and CDR2 is SVGAGI in the germline V gene.

The genes are TRBV9 and TRBJ1-3, with D perhaps TRBD1 (6 bases). The CDR3 spans 18 residues. V lost 0 bases and J lost 0, with 16 bases in between. Germline loops: CDR1 SGDLS, CDR2 YYNGEE. The CDR3 DNA reads TGTGCCAGCAGCGTAGTTCCAGGGGTCGGCGTCTCTGGAAACACCATATATTTT. Its protein is CASSVVPGVGVSGNTIYF.

The gene calls are TRBV19 and TRBJ2-3; a possible D gene is TRBD1 (7 bases). There are 15 residues in the CDR3. Per germline, CDR1 LNHDA and CDR2 SQIVND (reference sequence). V was trimmed by 8 bases and J by 6 bases, leaving 21 bases between them. The CDR3 reads CASLNRGGAADTQYF. Written as DNA, the CDR3 is TGTGCCAGTCTCAACAGGGGAGGAGCAGCGGATACGCAGTATTTT.

The chain employs TRBV3-1 and TRBJ2-1, with TRBD1 matching over 7 bases. The CDR3 covers 17 residues. Losses at the gene ends were 0 bases for V and 2 bases for J; bases not matched to a gene: 7. From germline, CDR1 is LGHDT and CDR2 YNNKEL (reference sequence). Here the CDR3 reads CASSQEFRTGAYNEQFF. The CDR3, as DNA: TGTGCCAGCAGCCAAGAGTTCCGGACAGGAGCCTACAATGAGCAGTTCTTC.

This chain joins TRBV10-3 and TRBJ2-3; 10 bases are a match to TRBD2. Germline loops: CDR1 ENHRY, CDR2 SYGVKD. CDR3 length: 16 amino acids. Germline trimming cut 4 bases from V and 1 base from J; bases unmatched to any gene: 5. In nucleotides, the CDR3 is TGTGCCATCAGTGTCTTAGCGGGGGGCCGCACAGATACGCAGTATTTT. It encodes CAISVLAGGRTDTQYF.

The V and J genes are TRBV5-1 and TRBJ2-7, with D tentatively TRBD2 (6 bases). The CDR3 spans 17 residues. Germline V CDR1 and CDR2: SGHRS, YFSETQ. V lost 0 bases, J lost 3 bases, and 19 bases lay in between. The CDR3 sequence: CASSLGFLPREGYEQYF. CDR3 DNA: TGCGCCAGCAGCTTGGGGTTTCTTCCGCGGGAAGGCTACGAGCAGTACTTC.

This clonotype was counted between two and nine times. The rearrangement links TRBV10-3 to TRBJ2-1, with TRBD2 matching 10 bases. The germline gives CDR1 ENHRY, CDR2 SYGVKD. The CDR3 is 15 amino acids. V lost 4 bases, J lost 7 bases, and 7 bases stayed unmatched. In nucleotides, the CDR3 is TGTGCCATCAGTGCGGAGAGCGGGAGGGCGAATGAGCAGTTCTTC. It translates to CAISAESGRANEQFF.

This clonotype was picked up many times. The chain carries TRBV29-1 and TRBJ2-4, with 8 positions matching TRBD2. This CDR3 has 13 residues. Germline lookup yields CDR1 SQVTM and CDR2 ANQGSEA. V dropped 1 base and J dropped 9; count of bases not matched to a gene: 5. The CDR3 DNA follows: TGCAGCGTTGAAGTGACGGGAGGGGGCATTCAGTACTTC. Translation: CSVEVTGGGIQYF. Full variable domain (rest looked up from reference TRBV29-1 and TRBJ2-4): SAVISQKPSRDICQRGTSLTIQCQVDSQVTMMFWYRQQPGQSLTLIATANQGSEATYESGFVIDKFPISRPNLTFSTLTVSNMSPEDSSIYLCSVEVTGGGIQYFGAGTRLSVL.

This clonotype was seen more than once but under ten times. The chain has TRBV5-5 and TRBJ1-5; 8 bases are a match to TRBD1. CDR3 length equals 18 residues. Germline V lookup: CDR1 SGHKS, CDR2 YYEKEE (reference sequence). Trimming took 2 bases from V and 0 from J; bases not matched to a gene: 10. DNA of the CDR3: TGTGCCAGCAGCTTCGAATTTGGGACAGGAAGTAGCAATCAGCCCCAGCATTTT. Its translation: CASSFEFGTGSSNQPQHF. Full variable domain (outside the CDR3, taken from reference TRBV5-5 and TRBJ1-5): DAGVTQSPTHLIKTRGQQVTLRCSPISGHKSVSWYQQVLGQGPQFIFQYYEKEERGRGNFPDRFSARQFPNYSSELNVNALLLGDSALYLCASSFEFGTGSSNQPQHFGDGTRLSIL.